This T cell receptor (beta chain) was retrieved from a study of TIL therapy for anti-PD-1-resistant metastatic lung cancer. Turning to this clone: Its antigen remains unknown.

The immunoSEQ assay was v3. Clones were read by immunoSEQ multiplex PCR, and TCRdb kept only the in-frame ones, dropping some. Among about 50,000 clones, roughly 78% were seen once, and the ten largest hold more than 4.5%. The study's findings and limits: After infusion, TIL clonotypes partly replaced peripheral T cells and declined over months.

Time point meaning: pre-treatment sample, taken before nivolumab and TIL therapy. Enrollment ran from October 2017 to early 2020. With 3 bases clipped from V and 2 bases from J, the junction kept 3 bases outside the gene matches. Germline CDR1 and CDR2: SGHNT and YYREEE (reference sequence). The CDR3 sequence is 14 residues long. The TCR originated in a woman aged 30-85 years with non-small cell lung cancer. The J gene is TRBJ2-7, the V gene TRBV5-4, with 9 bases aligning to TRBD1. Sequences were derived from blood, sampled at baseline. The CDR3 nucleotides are TGTGCCAGCAGCTCACAGGGGGCCCCCTACGAGCAGTACTTC. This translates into CASSSQGAPYEQYF.